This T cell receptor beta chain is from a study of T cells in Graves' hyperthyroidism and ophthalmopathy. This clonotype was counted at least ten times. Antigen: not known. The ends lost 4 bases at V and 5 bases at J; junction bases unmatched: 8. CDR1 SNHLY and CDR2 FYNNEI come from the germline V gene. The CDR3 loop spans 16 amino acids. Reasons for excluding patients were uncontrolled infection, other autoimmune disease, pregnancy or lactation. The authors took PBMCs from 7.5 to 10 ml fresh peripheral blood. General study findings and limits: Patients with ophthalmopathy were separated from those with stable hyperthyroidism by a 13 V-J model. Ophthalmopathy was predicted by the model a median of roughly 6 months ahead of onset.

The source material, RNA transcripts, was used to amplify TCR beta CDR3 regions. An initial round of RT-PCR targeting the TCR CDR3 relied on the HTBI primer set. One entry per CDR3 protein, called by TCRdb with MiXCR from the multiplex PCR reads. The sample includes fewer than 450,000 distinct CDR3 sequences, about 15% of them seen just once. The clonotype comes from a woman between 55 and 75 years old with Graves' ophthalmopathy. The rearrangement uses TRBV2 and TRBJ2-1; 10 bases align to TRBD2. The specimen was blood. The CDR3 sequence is CASSGGGLAKNNEQFF. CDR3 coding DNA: TGTGCCAGCAGTGGGGGGGGACTAGCGAAAAACAATGAGCAGTTCTTC.